A selection of T cell receptor beta chains follows, all from one sample in a study of siplizumab effects on memory and regulatory T cells. Assay: immunoSEQ multiplex PCR; the TCRdb copy retains only in-frame clones and omits some. Here the sample spans about 120,000 clones, 90% to 95% being singletons. Sequencing used non-Treg CD4+ T cells sorted from blood. These receptors all stem from a human donor in good health. Each CDR3 is given with its conserved first and last residue. D genes are given only for firm matches. For some rows the clone size is stated as once, few or many, or as a class when expanded; others skip it.

clone_size j_call v_call d_call cdr3_aa cdr3_nt
NA TRBJ1-1 TRBV5-6 NA CASSPLWRTEAFF TGTGCCAGCAGCCCCCTCTGGCGCACTGAAGCTTTCTTT
once TRBJ2-7 TRBV18 TRBD1 CASSPGQGAEEQYF TGTGCCAGCTCACCGGGACAGGGGGCTGAAGAGCAGTACTTC
NA TRBJ1-5 TRBV30 NA CAWSSGGLRQPQHF TGTGCCTGGAGTTCCGGGGGGCTTCGTCAGCCCCAGCATTTT
NA TRBJ1-5 TRBV29-1 NA CSVAGTENQPQHF TGCAGCGTTGCGGGGACGGAGAATCAGCCCCAGCATTTT
NA TRBJ1-5 TRBV28 NA CASSPPYQPQHF TGTGCCAGCAGCCCTCCTTATCAGCCCCAGCATTTT
NA TRBJ1-4 TRBV9 NA CASSGLNEKLFF TGTGCCAGCAGCGGCCTAAATGAAAAACTGTTTTTT
NA TRBJ2-1 TRBV7-6 TRBD1 CASSLTGTGLYNEQFF TGTGCCAGCAGCTTGACCGGGACAGGGCTCTACAATGAGCAGTTCTTC
few TRBJ1-5 TRBV2 NA CASRGVYSNQPQHF TGTGCCAGCAGGGGAGTCTATAGCAATCAGCCCCAGCATTTT
NA TRBJ1-3 TRBV18 TRBD1 CASSPGTDSGNTIYF TGTGCCAGCTCACCCGGGACAGACTCTGGAAACACCATATATTTT
NA TRBJ2-7 TRBV6-4 NA CASSDSQKVHEQYF TGTGCCAGCAGTGACTCCCAGAAAGTCCACGAGCAGTACTTC
NA TRBJ2-1 TRBV7-2 NA CASSPQTRANEQFF TGTGCCAGCAGCCCCCAGACGAGGGCTAATGAGCAGTTCTTC
NA TRBJ1-1 TRBV6-5 TRBD1 CASSYRGQWEAEAFF TGTGCCAGCAGTTACAGGGGGCAGTGGGAGGCTGAAGCTTTCTTT
once TRBJ1-1 TRBV6-5 NA CASSYGQKNTEAFF TGTGCCAGCAGTTATGGGCAGAAAAACACTGAAGCTTTCTTT
NA TRBJ2-3 TRBV4-1 NA CASSQYGATQYF TGCGCCAGCAGCCAGTATGGTGCTACGCAGTATTTT
NA TRBJ2-7 TRBV18 NA CASSPAFIRGSYEQYF TGTGCCAGCTCACCAGCGTTCATCAGGGGTTCCTACGAGCAGTACTTC
NA TRBJ1-1 TRBV7-2 NA CASSFRTAYLEAFF TGTGCCAGCAGCTTTCGGACAGCGTACCTAGAAGCTTTCTTT
NA TRBJ2-7 TRBV9 NA CASSVEPPYEQYF TGTGCCAGCAGCGTAGAGCCACCCTACGAGCAGTACTTC
NA TRBJ2-1 TRBV6-5 TRBD2 CASSGGGERPKQFF TGTGCCAGCAGTGGCGGGGGGGAACGACCAAAGCAGTTCTTC
NA TRBJ2-5 TRBV27 NA CASSSTARETQYF TGTGCCAGCAGTTCGACAGCCAGAGAGACCCAGTACTTC
NA TRBJ1-1 TRBV18 TRBD1 CASSPNRGTGEAFF TGTGCCAGCTCGCCGAATCGAGGCACAGGGGAGGCTTTCTTT
NA TRBJ2-4 TRBV9 NA CASSSGLGKNIQYF TGTGCCAGCAGCTCCGGGTTGGGCAAAAACATTCAGTACTTC
NA TRBJ1-1 TRBV28 TRBD1 CASIKVGTVHTEAFF TGTGCCAGCATCAAAGTGGGGACAGTGCACACTGAAGCTTTCTTT
NA TRBJ2-1 TRBV12-5 NA CASGLVVGYEQFF TGTGCTAGTGGTTTGGTAGTGGGATATGAGCAGTTCTTC
NA TRBJ2-7 TRBV5-5 NA CASSLAYGVGYEQYF TGTGCCAGCAGCTTGGCCTACGGCGTGGGCTACGAGCAGTACTTC